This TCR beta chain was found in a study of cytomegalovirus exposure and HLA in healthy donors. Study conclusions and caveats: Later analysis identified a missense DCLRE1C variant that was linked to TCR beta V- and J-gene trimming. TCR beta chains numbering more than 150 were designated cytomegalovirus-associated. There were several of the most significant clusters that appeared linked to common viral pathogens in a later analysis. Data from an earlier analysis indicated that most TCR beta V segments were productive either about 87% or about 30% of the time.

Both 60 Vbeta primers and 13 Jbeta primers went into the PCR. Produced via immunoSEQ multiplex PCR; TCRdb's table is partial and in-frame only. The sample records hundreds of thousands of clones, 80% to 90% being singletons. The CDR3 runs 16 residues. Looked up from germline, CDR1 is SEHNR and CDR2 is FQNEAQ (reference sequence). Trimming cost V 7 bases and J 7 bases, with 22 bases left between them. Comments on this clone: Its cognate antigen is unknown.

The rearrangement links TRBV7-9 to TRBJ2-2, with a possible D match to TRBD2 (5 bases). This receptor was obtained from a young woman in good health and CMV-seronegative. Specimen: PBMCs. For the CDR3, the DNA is TGTGCCAGCACCTACCGGGCTCTAGCTCAGCTCGGGGAGCTGTTTTTT. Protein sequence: CASTYRALAQLGELFF.